This note documents a single T cell receptor beta chain sequence. The data stem from a study of siplizumab effects on memory and regulatory T cells. TCRdb keeps only in-frame clones here, not all; method: immunoSEQ multiplex PCR. Found here are roughly 93,000 clones, around 94% of them singletons; the top ten hold roughly 1.3%. The V segment lost 3 bases and the J segment 7 bases; nucleotides outside the gene matches: 4. The V gene's germline CDR1 is KGHSH and CDR2 LQKENI. This CDR3 is 14 amino acids long. Sequencing was done on a sample of non-Treg CD4+ T cells sorted from blood. This TCR was sampled from a human donor in good health. The chain has TRBV18 and TRBJ2-7, with 12 bases that match TRBD1. Here the CDR3 reads CASSPGQGAREQYF. The CDR3 DNA is TGTGCCAGCTCACCGGGACAGGGGGCGAGGGAGCAGTACTTC.